These 24 T cell receptor beta chains came from one sample sequenced in a study of CD8+CD57+ T cells in acquired aplastic anemia. The study profiled TCR beta VDJ and CDR3 using genomic DNA as template. From the reads, TCRdb called clonotypes with MiXCR, one entry per CDR3 protein. The sample lists 200,000 to 250,000 distinct CDR3 sequences; approximately 35% were seen once. Sequencing was done on a sample of sorted CD4+, CD8+, or CD8+CD57+ T cells (not recorded which) from PBMCs. The receptor source for this set is a human donor in good health, serving as a control.

There are many counts of this clonotype. This rearrangement joins TRBV19 to TRBJ1-4, with unresolved D. In germline, CDR1 is LNHDA, CDR2 SQIVND (reference sequence). The CDR3 is made up of 13 amino acids. The V end lost 7 bases, the J end lost 8 bases, and 14 bases lay between the germline ends. The CDR3 here is CASIGFGGEKLFF. The CDR3 DNA sequence: TGTGCCAGTATCGGGTTCGGAGGGGAAAAACTGTTTTTT.

The chain joins TRBV11-1 to TRBJ2-7, with 15 bases aligning to TRBD2. The ends lost 1 base at V and 3 bases at J; junction bases unmatched: 4. Germline lookup yields CDR1 SGHAT and CDR2 FQDESV (reference sequence). The CDR3 spans 17 residues. CDR3 DNA sequence: TGTGCCAGCAGCTTAGTTTTGGGACTAGCGGGGGGCTACGAGCAGTACTTC. It is translated as CASSLVLGLAGGYEQYF. Drawing the rest from reference TRBV11-1 and TRBJ2-7, the complete variable domain is EAEVAQSPRYKITEKSQAVAFWCDPISGHATLYWYRQILGQGPELLVQFQDESVVDDSQLPKDRFSAERLKGVDSTLKIQPAELGDSAMYLCASSLVLGLAGGYEQYFGPGTRLTVT.

The J gene is TRBJ1-2, the V gene TRBV15; no firm D call. This CDR3 comprises 13 residues. CDR1 LNHNV and CDR2 YYDKDF come from the germline V gene (reference sequence). V was trimmed by 8 bases and J by 4 bases, leaving 14 bases between them. As DNA, the CDR3 is TGTGCCACCCGGGAGGGCGTAACCTATGGCTACACCTTC. It translates to CATREGVTYGYTF.

This clonotype was observed once. This CDR3 fails to terminate in the conserved phenylalanine or tryptophan, so it likely reflects a read error. The V and J genes are TRBV7-2 and TRBJ2-5, with D possibly TRBD2 on 5 matching bases. CDR1 and CDR2 (germline): SGHTA, FQGNSA. The germline V and J ends were trimmed by 3 bases and 0 bases, with 8 bases remaining between them. The CDR3 contains 14 residues. The CDR3 DNA is TGTGCCAGCAGCTTGCCGACTAACCAAGAGACCCAGTACCTC. Protein product: CASSLPTNQETQYL.

The V and J genes are TRBV5-6 and TRBJ1-2; D might be TRBD1 (6 bases). The V gene's germline CDR1 is SGHDT and CDR2 YYEEEE. With 4 bases removed from V and 7 bases from J, the gap between germline ends came to 14 bases. The CDR3 covers 13 residues. The CDR3 loop is CASSEGQGFGYTF. In nucleotides, the CDR3 is TGTGCCAGCAGCGAAGGTCAGGGGTTTGGCTACACCTTC. Full variable domain (remainder filled in from reference TRBV5-6 and TRBJ1-2): DAGVTQSPTHLIKTRGQQVTLRCSPKSGHDTVSWYQQALGQGPQFIFQYYEEEERQRGNFPDRFSGHQFPNYSSELNVNALLLGDSALYLCASSEGQGFGYTFGSGTRLTVV.

A remark on this clonotype: A much larger clone sits a single nucleotide away, making a read error possible. The rearrangement joins TRBV30 to TRBJ1-6, with D tentatively TRBD1 (5 bases). CDR1 is GTSNPN, CDR2 SVGIG, per germline (reference sequence). There are 11 residues in the CDR3. V was cut by 5 bases and J by 8 bases, with 7 bases left in between. Here the CDR3 reads CAWDRDSPLHF. CDR3 nucleotide sequence: TGTGCCTGGGACAGAGATTCACCCCTCCACTTT.

At least ten counts were recorded for this clonotype. CDR3 region: CAIKEGGTIGEQFF. The DNA for the CDR3 is TGTGCCATCAAGGAGGGGGGGACAATTGGTGAGCAGTTCTTC. J is TRBJ2-1 and V is TRBV10-3, with TRBD2 as a possible D gene (7 bases). CDR1 is ENHRY, CDR2 SYGVKD, per germline. Trimming took 7 bases from V and 9 from J, leaving 19 bases between them. CDR3 size: 14 residues.

V and J are TRBV20-1 and TRBJ2-1; 8 nucleotides line up with TRBD1. The CDR3 covers 15 residues. The V gene's germline CDR1 is DFQATT and CDR2 SNEGSKA (reference sequence). V lost 3 bases and J lost 6; bases outside the gene matches: 10. In nucleotides, the CDR3 is TGCAGTGCTAGTGGTACCTGGACAGGGCGCAATGAGCAGTTCTTC. Encoded protein: CSASGTWTGRNEQFF.

On this clonotype: This clone may be a read error of a much larger clone one base away. The conserved phenylalanine or tryptophan normally closing the CDR3 is absent here, so this likely arose from a read error. The rearrangement joins TRBV29-1 to TRBJ2-3; TRBD2 aligns across 7 bases. With 7 bases clipped from V and 4 bases from J, the junction kept 8 bases outside the gene matches. Germline loops: CDR1 SQVTM, CDR2 ANQGSEA. The CDR3 length is 13 residues. CDR3 nucleotides: TGCAGCGCCCTGGGGGGGACCTCAGATACGCAGTATTCT. It is translated as CSALGGTSDTQYS.

Comments on this clonotype: Just one base apart from a much larger clone, this may be a read error. The chain joins TRBV5-1 to TRBJ2-7; TRBD1 aligns across 8 bases. This CDR3 is 13 amino acids long. Looked up from germline, CDR1 is SGHRS and CDR2 is YFSETQ. The J segment lost 2 bases and the V segment lost 7 bases, leaving 5 bases of the junction unmatched. The CDR3 DNA reads TGCGCCAGCGGGACAGGACCAACCTACGAGCAGTACTTC. Amino acids: CASGTGPTYEQYF.

This clonotype turned up a few times. The gene calls are TRBV11-2 and TRBJ2-7; a weak D match, TRBD2 (5 bases). This CDR3 contains 20 residues. Germline V gives CDR1 SGHAT, CDR2 FQNNGV. V lost 5 bases and J 2 bases, leaving 31 bases between the germline ends. The CDR3 spells CASSARGPRTVGQATYEQYF. CDR3 nucleotide sequence: TGTGCCAGCAGCGCCCGTGGGCCTCGGACTGTCGGGCAGGCAACCTACGAGCAGTACTTC.

This clonotype has a count of ten or more. This chain uses TRBV13 with TRBJ1-2; 8 positions match TRBD1. Trimming cost V 5 bases and J 5 bases; bases outside gene matches: 4. The germline V gene encodes CDR1 PRHDT and CDR2 FYEKMQ (reference sequence). The CDR3 has 13 residues. The CDR3 region has the DNA TGTGCCAGCAGCACAGGGGGGGGGTATGGCTACACCTTC. Its translation: CASSTGGGYGYTF. The variable domain in full, with the rest retrieved from reference TRBV13 and TRBJ1-2, is AAGVIQSPRHLIKEKRETATLKCYPIPRHDTVYWYQQGPGQDPQFLISFYEKMQSDKGSIPDRFSAQQFSDYHSELNMSSLELGDSALYFCASSTGGGYGYTFGSGTRLTVV.

This clonotype occurred many times. This chain uses TRBV2 with TRBJ2-5; 8 bases map to TRBD1. The germline V gene encodes CDR1 SNHLY and CDR2 FYNNEI. Germline trimming cut 7 bases from V and 10 bases from J; bases unmatched to any gene: 14. The CDR3 covers 14 residues. The CDR3 spells CASNRGAEALGQYF. The CDR3 DNA sequence: TGTGCCAGCAACAGGGGGGCCGAAGCTTTGGGCCAGTACTTC.

The CDR3 here is CASSEAQRATQYF. CDR3 nucleotide sequence: TGTGCCAGCAGTGAAGCACAACGGGCGACCCAGTACTTC. The genes are TRBV6-1 and TRBJ2-5, with D unclear. The V gene lost 0 bases and the J gene lost 7 bases, with 9 bases spanning the gap. The germline gives CDR1 MNHNS, CDR2 SASEGT. The CDR3 spans 13 residues.

The CDR3 loop reads CASSLLASTQYF. As DNA, the CDR3 is TGTGCCAGCAGCCTACTAGCAAGTACGCAGTATTTT. V is TRBV7-2 and J is TRBJ2-3, with D possibly TRBD2 on 6 matching bases. There are 12 residues in the CDR3. Trimming took off 5 bases at V and 8 bases at J, with 11 bases between the two ends. Germline V gene data show CDR1 as SGHTA and CDR2 as FQGNSA.

This clonotype was detected a few times. This chain joins TRBV19 and TRBJ2-2; D unresolved. The CDR3 length is 19 residues. Trimming pared 1 base from V and 1 base from J, leaving 19 bases between. CDR1 and CDR2 (germline): LNHDA, SQIVND (reference sequence). CDR3 amino acids: CASSIGEGSWEVNTGELFF. The CDR3 nucleotides are TGTGCCAGTAGTATAGGCGAAGGCTCCTGGGAAGTGAACACCGGGGAGCTGTTTTTT.

The chain combines TRBV27 with TRBJ1-5; D is ambiguous. The V and J ends lost 1 base and 4 bases respectively, with 8 bases between them. The CDR3 consists of 14 residues. Germline values: CDR1 MNHEY, CDR2 SMNVEV (reference sequence). The CDR3 coding sequence is TGTGCCAGCAGTTTATATCAGACAAATCAGCCCCAGCATTTT. The encoded protein is CASSLYQTNQPQHF.

The table lists this clonotype with many counts. The chain employs TRBV7-8 and TRBJ2-1; no clear D gene. CDR1 and CDR2 (germline): SGHVS, FQNEAQ. The CDR3 extends over 13 amino acids. Trimming left V 1 base short and J 7 bases short, with 8 bases between. The CDR3 DNA reads TGTGCCAGCAGCTTAGATTTGGAGAATGAGCAGTTCTTC. Its translation: CASSLDLENEQFF.

About this clonotype itself: One base away lies a much larger clone, so this may be a sequencing read error. This sequence joins TRBV4-1 and TRBJ2-5; tentatively, D is TRBD1 (5 bases). The CDR3 spans 13 residues. Germline CDR1 reads MGHRA; CDR2 reads YSYEKL. CDR3 amino acids: CASNQATRQGQYF. DNA of the CDR3: TGCGCCAGCAACCAAGCCACAAGGCAGGGCCAGTACTTC.

The chain links TRBV25-1 to TRBJ2-3, with TRBD1 identical over 8 bases. Germline lookup yields CDR1 MGHDK and CDR2 SYGVNS. The CDR3 loop spans 14 amino acids. The trim removed 6 bases at V and 1 base at J, leaving 3 bases unmatched. CDR3 sequence (DNA): TGTGCCAGCAGCAGGGGGCGAGGCACAGATACGCAGTATTTT. This translates into CASSRGRGTDTQYF.

This clonotype was detected many times. CDR3 coding DNA: TGCAGCGTTGAAGAACAGTCCTACGAGCAGTACTTC. It yields the protein CSVEEQSYEQYF. The chain links TRBV29-1 to TRBJ2-7; no clear D. This CDR3 is 12 amino acids long. CDR1 and CDR2 (germline): SQVTM, ANQGSEA. V was cut by 0 bases and J by 1 base, with 4 bases left in between.

The sample holds a few counts of this clonotype. This may stem from a read error, because a much larger clone lies one nucleotide away. The chain links TRBV24-1 to TRBJ2-1, with 8 bases that match TRBD1. There are 13 residues in the CDR3. Germline V gene data show CDR1 as KGHDR and CDR2 as SFDVKD. The CDR3 spells CASSKTGENDQFF. CDR3 DNA: TGTGCCAGTAGTAAGACAGGGGAGAATGACCAGTTCTTC.

The chain carries TRBV9 and TRBJ2-7; 9 bases match TRBD1. The germline V gene encodes CDR1 SGDLS and CDR2 YYNGEE. Trimming at V came to 4 bases and at J to 0 bases, leaving 2 bases not matched to a gene. The CDR3 extends over 14 amino acids. The CDR3 DNA is TGTGCCAGCAGCAAGACAGGGGGCTCCTACGAGCAGTACTTC. It codes for CASSKTGGSYEQYF.

The chain joins TRBV29-1 to TRBJ2-5; D is possibly TRBD1 (5 bases). CDR1 is SQVTM and CDR2 is ANQGSEA in the germline V gene. The CDR3 has 12 residues. V lost 7 bases, J lost 2 bases, and 11 bases lay in between. CDR3 residues: CSDQTAQETQYF. The CDR3 bases are TGCAGCGACCAGACAGCTCAAGAGACCCAGTACTTC.